The present T cell receptor beta chain was sequenced within a study of T cells in Graves' hyperthyroidism and ophthalmopathy. Study results and caveats: Blood also carried most thyroid clonotypes expanded above 0.001.

The ends were cut back, 7 bases at V and 1 base at J, with 13 bases in the middle. Per germline, CDR1 SNHLY and CDR2 FYNNEI. The CDR3 loop spans 14 amino acids. Amplified regions were TCR beta CDR3 sequences from RNA transcripts. TCR CDR3 regions were first amplified by RT-PCR with HTBI primers. TCRdb passed the multiplex PCR reads through MiXCR, listing each CDR3 protein once. This table has a few hundred thousand distinct CDR3 sequences, around 16% appearing once. This clonotype was counted many times. The antigen remains unidentified. The origin of this receptor is a woman between 18 and 29 years old with Graves' hyperthyroidism that later progressed to Graves' ophthalmopathy. The sequencing input was blood. The rearrangement links TRBV2 to TRBJ1-1; D is uncertain. In DNA, the CDR3 is TGTGCCAGCAATTCAGTGGCGGAGAACACTGAAGCTTTCTTT. Translated, it gives CASNSVAENTEAFF.